This entry concerns a single TCR beta chain. The data stem from a study of tumor-infiltrating lymphocytes in localized non-small cell lung cancer. V was cut by 0 bases and J by 0 bases, with 6 bases left in between. This CDR3 has 14 residues. CDR1 and CDR2 from the germline V gene are SGHRS and YFSETQ. Profiling relied on immunoSEQ multiplex PCR, and the TCRdb table lists in-frame clones only, not all of them. This table holds tens of thousands of clones, around 67% found once. The rearrangement links TRBV5-1 to TRBJ2-5; a weak D match, TRBD1 (5 bases). The source of this sequence is a human donor with non-small cell lung cancer. Material: lung tumor tissue. CDR3 loop: CASSLAGHQETQYF. The CDR3, as DNA: TGCGCCAGCAGCTTGGCAGGGCACCAAGAGACCCAGTACTTC.